One T cell receptor beta chain is described in this entry. The antigen is undetermined. Investigators merged groups given second doses at roughly 4 or roughly 12 weeks. The J segment lost 4 bases and the V segment lost 4 bases, leaving 10 bases of the junction unmatched. This CDR3 comprises 17 residues. Per germline, CDR1 LGHDT and CDR2 YNNKEL (reference sequence). The sample is drawn from a study of T cell responses to AZD1222 COVID-19 vaccine. Overall study results and limits: Sampled repertoires all dated from after the peak T cell response. Clonal diversity was possibly underestimated, and the donors were mostly white British, with more females. Rises in breadth and depth of Spike-specific TCRs came after two AZD1222 doses.

The assay was immunoSEQ multiplex PCR, and TCRdb's table has in-frame clones only and misses some. In the table there are over 45,000 clones, 89% of which are singletons. This TCR was recovered from an adult who received the AZD1222 COVID-19 vaccine. The chain carries TRBV3-1 (or the pseudogene TRBV3-2) and TRBJ2-7; 13 nucleotides line up with TRBD2. The sequencing here drew on peripheral blood, taken 28 days after the second AZD1222 dose. The CDR3 DNA sequence: TGTGCCAGCAGCCCAAGGACTAGCGGGAGAGTTTGGTACGAGCAGTACTTC. Translating gives CASSPRTSGRVWYEQYF.